Each of the 10 T cell receptor beta chains below was sequenced from the same sample in a study of T-cell memory formation after mild COVID-19. MiXCR, run by TCRdb on the 5' RACE reads, gives a single entry per CDR3 protein. The sample holds roughly 370,000 distinct CDR3 sequences, roughly 15% seen once. The sequenced sample consisted of PBMCs or a T cell subset sorted from them (not recorded which). These receptors originate from a man younger than 35 who had mild COVID-19 (a few samples of this study predate the infection). Cell type and time point are not known.

This clonotype was found a few times. The gene calls are TRBV4-3 and TRBJ2-3, with 7 bases identical to TRBD2. The germline V gene has CDR1 LGHNA and CDR2 YSLEER. Trimming at V came to 0 bases and at J to 3 bases, leaving 3 bases not matched to a gene. The CDR3 covers 15 residues. The CDR3 DNA follows: TGCGCCAGCAGCCAAGACCTAGCGGTAACAGATACGCAGTATTTT. Encoded protein: CASSQDLAVTDTQYF.

This clonotype was seen at least ten times. The J gene is TRBJ2-1, the V gene TRBV7-9; D perhaps matches TRBD1 (6 bases). CDR3 length equals 12 residues. V was trimmed by 7 bases and J by 5 bases, leaving 9 bases between them. Germline V lookup: CDR1 SEHNR, CDR2 FQNEAQ (reference sequence). This CDR3 is CASTWDNNEQFF. The DNA for the CDR3 is TGTGCCAGCACCTGGGACAACAATGAGCAGTTCTTC. Full variable domain (outside the CDR3, taken from reference TRBV7-9 and TRBJ2-1): DTGVSQNPRHKITKRGQNVTFRCDPISEHNRLYWYRQTLGQGPEFLTYFQNEAQLEKSRLLSDRFSAERPKGSFSTLEIQRTEQGDSAMYLCASTWDNNEQFFGPGTRLTVL.

J is TRBJ1-2 and V is TRBV5-4; perhaps TRBD1 as D (5 bases). Trimming pared 4 bases from V and 8 bases from J, leaving 15 bases between. CDR3 length equals 13 residues. Looked up from germline, CDR1 is SGHNT and CDR2 is YYREEE (reference sequence). The CDR3 DNA is TGTGCCAGCAGCCGTAACTCAGGGTGGGGCTACACCTTC. It translates to CASSRNSGWGYTF.

This clonotype was seen only a few times. The chain employs TRBV7-2 and TRBJ2-5, with TRBD2 as a possible D gene (6 bases). The V end lost 7 bases, the J end lost 2 bases, and 14 bases lay between the germline ends. Germline CDR1 is SGHTA and CDR2 is FQGNSA. The CDR3 consists of 14 residues. The CDR3 loop reads CASTLAGGQETQYF. The CDR3 nucleotides read TGTGCCAGCACCCTGGCTGGGGGGCAAGAGACCCAGTACTTC.

The chain couples TRBV7-3 to TRBJ2-5, with TRBD2 identical over 14 bases. The V gene's germline CDR1 is SGHTA and CDR2 FQGTGA. The CDR3 has 16 amino acids. The trim removed 4 bases at V and 3 bases at J, leaving 4 bases unmatched. CDR3 nucleotide sequence: TGTGCCAGCAGCTGGACTAGCGGGGGGCTAGAAGAGACCCAGTACTTC. This gives the protein CASSWTSGGLEETQYF.

This clonotype came up once. This rearrangement joins TRBV30 to TRBJ1-1; 7 bases match TRBD1. Trimming removed 1 base from V and 0 bases from J; junction bases left unmatched: 14. The CDR3 covers 18 residues. Per the germline V gene, CDR1 is GTSNPN and CDR2 is SVGIG (reference sequence). This CDR3 reads CAWSGLITGVLMNTEAFF. The DNA for the CDR3 is TGTGCCTGGAGTGGGCTGATTACAGGGGTCCTCATGAACACTGAAGCTTTCTTT.

This chain uses TRBV9 with TRBJ2-2, with D possibly matching TRBD2 (7 bases). The V gene lost 2 bases and the J gene lost 6 bases, with 17 bases spanning the gap. In germline, CDR1 is SGDLS, CDR2 YYNGEE. This CDR3 is built from 16 residues. Written as DNA, the CDR3 is TGTGCCAGCAGCGTCTTCGCGGGGGCAGGTTCCGGGGAGCTGTTTTTT. The encoded protein is CASSVFAGAGSGELFF.

This chain joins TRBV5-1 and TRBJ1-2; D is unresolved. The V end lost 0 bases, the J end lost 3 bases, and 9 bases lay between the germline ends. The germline V gene encodes CDR1 SGHRS and CDR2 YFSETQ. The CDR3 covers 14 residues. The CDR3: CASSLGSYYYGYTF. The CDR3 coding sequence is TGCGCCAGCAGCTTGGGGTCCTACTACTATGGCTACACCTTC. Full variable domain (rest looked up from reference TRBV5-1 and TRBJ1-2): KAGVTQTPRYLIKTRGQQVTLSCSPISGHRSVSWYQQTPGQGLQFLFEYFSETQRNKGNFPGRFSGRQFSNSRSEMNVSTLELGDSALYLCASSLGSYYYGYTFGSGTRLTVV.

This clonotype was counted a few times. J is TRBJ1-4 and V is TRBV4-1, with unresolved D. Germline CDR1 reads MGHRA; CDR2 reads YSYEKL. The CDR3 is 13 residues long. V was pared by 2 bases and J by 6 bases, with 7 bases between. The chain's CDR3 is CASSQREDEKLFF. The CDR3 DNA sequence: TGCGCCAGCAGCCAACGGGAAGATGAAAAACTGTTTTTT.

The rearrangement joins TRBV9 to TRBJ1-1; D may be TRBD1 (6 bases). Trimming left V 0 bases short and J 7 bases short, with 13 bases between. This CDR3 has 14 residues. The germline gives CDR1 SGDLS, CDR2 YYNGEE. CDR3 nucleotides: TGTGCCAGCAGCGTAGCTCTGGGGGCGGGTGAAGCTTTCTTT. It translates to CASSVALGAGEAFF.